This T cell receptor beta chain derives from a study of OX40 agonist ivuxolimab in advanced cancers. Libraries were prepared by immunoSEQ multiplex PCR; TCRdb keeps only in-frame clonotypes and omits some of them. The sample consists of about 72,000 clones, over 75% of them appearing once. This clone appeared a single time. The CDR3 runs to 14 residues. Trimming cost V 4 bases and J 2 bases; bases outside gene matches: 4. Germline CDR1 SGHRS, CDR2 YFSETQ. The sequence came from an adult with an advanced solid tumor such as melanoma, head and neck, liver or kidney cancer. Here the sequenced sample was CD4+ or CD8+ T cells sorted from blood, taken in a trial of the OX40 agonist ivuxolimab. The chain employs TRBV5-1 and TRBJ2-7; TRBD2 agrees at 9 bases. The CDR3 here is CASSEAGGPYEQYF. CDR3 DNA sequence: TGCGCCAGCAGCGAAGCGGGAGGCCCCTACGAGCAGTACTTC.